This TCR beta chain is drawn from a study of identical twins. Germline assignment: CDR1 SGHRS and CDR2 YFSETQ. V lost 2 bases to trimming and J lost 0 bases; unmatched junction nucleotides: 4. This CDR3 region has 15 residues. Notes on the study in general: Modeled out-of-frame TCR alpha sharing in monozygotic twins fell below observed levels. Out-of-frame alpha sequences shared by twins were enriched for low generation probability.

In TCRdb, the 5' RACE reads were re-called with MiXCR into one record per CDR3 protein. This sample yields some 600,000 distinct CDR3 sequences, of which about 7.1% are seen a single time; roughly 1.6% belongs to the top ten. This clonotype was seen repeatedly, ten times or more. Its antigen is not identified. These data also formed part of another study, on yellow fever vaccine responses in identical twins. That source reports: Reportedly, twins' vaccine T cell responses looked partly convergent and partly personalized.

Sequences were obtained from PBMCs. The chain is built from TRBV5-1 and TRBJ1-1, with 7 bases that match TRBD1. The source is a woman aged 18-30 years in good health. The CDR3 is CASSFGGTVNTEAFF. DNA for the CDR3: TGCGCCAGCAGCTTTGGAGGGACAGTGAACACTGAAGCTTTCTTT.